The rows below give T cell receptor beta chains drawn from one sample of a study of cytomegalovirus exposure and HLA in healthy donors. TCRdb's copy holds only in-frame clones and misses some; the assay was immunoSEQ multiplex PCR. The data contain about 71,000 clones, about 94% of them seen just once; the ten biggest clones take up roughly 0.94%. The specimen sequenced was PBMCs. The receptors derive from a woman younger than 30 in good health and CMV-seronegative. Each CDR3 is given with its conserved first and last residue. Each record gives: D gene, clone size, J gene, V gene, CDR3 protein, CDR3 DNA. The D gene is left open where the match is weak. Clone size is stated in some rows and not others, as once, few, many or a class when expanded.

d_gene: TRBD2
abundance: NA
j_gene: TRBJ2-7
v_gene: TRBV28
CDR3aa: CASNIAGGSYEQYF
CDR3nt: TGTGCCAGCAATATAGCGGGAGGTTCCTACGAGCAGTACTTC

d_gene: NA
abundance: NA
j_gene: TRBJ2-6
v_gene: TRBV4-2
CDR3aa: CASSQDLSSGANVLTF
CDR3nt: TGTGCCAGCAGCCAAGATCTTAGCTCTGGGGCCAACGTCCTGACTTTC

d_gene: TRBD2
abundance: NA
j_gene: TRBJ2-5
v_gene: TRBV4-1
CDR3aa: CASSQPLAGGIQETQYF
CDR3nt: TGCGCCAGCAGCCAACCACTAGCGGGAGGTATTCAAGAGACCCAGTACTTC

d_gene: NA
abundance: NA
j_gene: TRBJ1-4
v_gene: TRBV28
CDR3aa: CASSNTDATNEKLFF
CDR3nt: TGTGCCAGCAGTAACACCGATGCAACTAATGAAAAACTGTTTTTT

d_gene: TRBD1
abundance: NA
j_gene: TRBJ1-2
v_gene: TRBV6-5
CDR3aa: CASKTGGADYGYTF
CDR3nt: TGTGCCAGCAAAACAGGGGGCGCTGACTATGGCTACACCTTC

d_gene: NA
abundance: NA
j_gene: TRBJ2-7
v_gene: TRBV18
CDR3aa: CASSPPGLASGEQYF
CDR3nt: TGTGCCAGCTCACCACCGGGACTCGCGTCGGGGGAGCAGTACTTC

d_gene: NA
abundance: NA
j_gene: TRBJ2-1
v_gene: TRBV7-2
CDR3aa: CASSLGRGRRDNEQFF
CDR3nt: TGTGCCAGCAGCTTAGGCCGGGGGAGAAGAGACAATGAGCAGTTCTTC

d_gene: TRBD2
abundance: NA
j_gene: TRBJ2-2
v_gene: TRBV9
CDR3aa: CASSVSPRREYTGELFF
CDR3nt: TGTGCCAGCAGCGTATCCCCTCGGCGGGAGTACACCGGGGAGCTGTTTTTT

d_gene: TRBD1
abundance: NA
j_gene: TRBJ1-2
v_gene: TRBV6-6
CDR3aa: CASSPTGIYGYTF
CDR3nt: TGTGCCAGCAGTCCGACAGGGATCTATGGCTACACCTTC

d_gene: TRBD1
abundance: few
j_gene: TRBJ1-2
v_gene: TRBV7-9
CDR3aa: CASSQRTGLNGYTF
CDR3nt: TGTGCCAGCAGCCAAAGGACAGGTTTGAATGGCTACACCTTC

d_gene: NA
abundance: NA
j_gene: TRBJ2-7
v_gene: TRBV4-1
CDR3aa: CASSTSADEQYF
CDR3nt: TGCGCCAGCAGCACCTCCGCGGACGAGCAGTACTTC

d_gene: TRBD2
abundance: NA
j_gene: TRBJ2-1
v_gene: TRBV7-2
CDR3aa: CASKAGGAYNEQFF
CDR3nt: TGTGCCAGCAAAGCGGGGGGGGCCTACAATGAGCAGTTCTTC

d_gene: TRBD2
abundance: NA
j_gene: TRBJ2-1
v_gene: TRBV9
CDR3aa: CASSVDPLAGYNEQFF
CDR3nt: TGTGCCAGCAGCGTAGATCCGCTAGCGGGATACAATGAGCAGTTCTTC

d_gene: NA
abundance: NA
j_gene: TRBJ1-3
v_gene: TRBV9
CDR3aa: CASSVAWAGAEDQNTIYF
CDR3nt: TGTGCCAGCAGCGTAGCATGGGCAGGGGCTGAGGACCAAAACACCATATATTTT

d_gene: NA
abundance: NA
j_gene: TRBJ1-2
v_gene: TRBV4-1
CDR3aa: CASSQEDYGYTF
CDR3nt: TGCGCCAGCAGCCAGGAGGATTATGGCTACACCTTC

d_gene: TRBD1
abundance: once
j_gene: TRBJ2-5
v_gene: TRBV5-1
CDR3aa: CASSAGTGGYQETQYF
CDR3nt: TGCGCCAGCAGCGCTGGGACAGGGGGATACCAAGAGACCCAGTACTTC

d_gene: TRBD1
abundance: few
j_gene: TRBJ1-4
v_gene: TRBV14
CDR3aa: CASSPDRGGKLFF
CDR3nt: TGTGCCAGCAGCCCGGACAGGGGCGGAAAACTGTTTTTT

d_gene: TRBD1
abundance: NA
j_gene: TRBJ2-7
v_gene: TRBV7-9
CDR3aa: CASSSPGTGVYEQYF
CDR3nt: TGTGCCAGCAGCTCGCCCGGGACAGGGGTCTACGAGCAGTACTTC

d_gene: TRBD1
abundance: NA
j_gene: TRBJ1-1
v_gene: TRBV27
CDR3aa: CASTDRGTTEAFF
CDR3nt: TGTGCCAGCACCGACAGGGGGACCACTGAAGCTTTCTTT

d_gene: TRBD2
abundance: NA
j_gene: TRBJ2-3
v_gene: TRBV11-2
CDR3aa: CASIRSGRASGVDTQYF
CDR3nt: TGTGCCAGCATACGATCCGGCAGGGCTAGCGGGGTGGATACGCAGTATTTT

d_gene: NA
abundance: NA
j_gene: TRBJ1-2
v_gene: TRBV27
CDR3aa: CASSLGPRAVGYTF
CDR3nt: TGTGCCAGCAGTTTAGGTCCCAGGGCCGTTGGCTACACCTTC

d_gene: TRBD2
abundance: NA
j_gene: TRBJ2-3
v_gene: TRBV2
CDR3aa: CASSEGTRQYF
CDR3nt: TGTGCCAGCAGTGAAGGGACTAGACAGTATTTT

d_gene: TRBD1
abundance: once
j_gene: TRBJ1-1
v_gene: TRBV7-9
CDR3aa: CASSSGTGFMSFF
CDR3nt: TGTGCCAGCAGCTCCGGGACAGGGTTTATGTCTTTCTTT

d_gene: NA
abundance: NA
j_gene: TRBJ2-3
v_gene: TRBV4-3
CDR3aa: CASSLTGVSTDTQYF
CDR3nt: TGCGCCAGCAGCCTCACGGGGGTATCGACAGATACGCAGTATTTT

d_gene: TRBD1
abundance: NA
j_gene: TRBJ1-1
v_gene: TRBV5-4
CDR3aa: CASSPVQGSEAFF
CDR3nt: TGTGCCAGCAGCCCGGTACAGGGGTCTGAAGCTTTCTTT

d_gene: NA
abundance: once
j_gene: TRBJ2-7
v_gene: TRBV18
CDR3aa: CASSPPLVAEQYF
CDR3nt: TGTGCCAGCTCACCACCCCTCGTAGCGGAGCAGTACTTC

d_gene: NA
abundance: NA
j_gene: TRBJ2-1
v_gene: TRBV12-5
CDR3aa: CASSVQATYNEQFF
CDR3nt: TGTGCTAGTTCAGTCCAGGCAACCTACAATGAGCAGTTCTTC

d_gene: NA
abundance: NA
j_gene: TRBJ2-3
v_gene: TRBV28
CDR3aa: CASSLRLADTQYF
CDR3nt: TGTGCCAGCAGTTTAAGGCTAGCTGATACGCAGTATTTT

d_gene: NA
abundance: NA
j_gene: TRBJ2-7
v_gene: TRBV28
CDR3aa: CASSSGGQSYEQYF
CDR3nt: TGTGCCAGCAGTTCAGGGGGGCAGTCCTACGAGCAGTACTTC

d_gene: NA
abundance: NA
j_gene: TRBJ2-7
v_gene: TRBV27
CDR3aa: CASSSSRGPYEQYF
CDR3nt: TGTGCCAGCAGTTCCTCGCGGGGGCCCTACGAGCAGTACTTC

d_gene: TRBD1
abundance: NA
j_gene: TRBJ2-7
v_gene: TRBV5-4
CDR3aa: CASSSGTGGGEQYF
CDR3nt: TGTGCCAGCAGCAGCGGGACAGGGGGTGGTGAGCAGTACTTC

d_gene: TRBD1
abundance: once
j_gene: TRBJ2-5
v_gene: TRBV18
CDR3aa: CASSRTGGEETQYF
CDR3nt: TGTGCCAGCTCACGGACAGGGGGGGAGGAGACCCAGTACTTC

d_gene: NA
abundance: NA
j_gene: TRBJ1-1
v_gene: TRBV6-5
CDR3aa: CASSPHGGPNTEAFF
CDR3nt: TGTGCCAGCAGCCCGCATGGGGGCCCGAACACTGAAGCTTTCTTT

d_gene: TRBD2
abundance: NA
j_gene: TRBJ2-1
v_gene: TRBV7-6
CDR3aa: CASSFHGPDSGGGYNEQFF
CDR3nt: TGTGCCAGCAGCTTTCACGGACCAGATAGCGGGGGGGGATACAATGAGCAGTTCTTC

d_gene: TRBD1
abundance: NA
j_gene: TRBJ1-3
v_gene: TRBV10-3
CDR3aa: CAITPSGTDPFSGNTIYF
CDR3nt: TGTGCCATCACCCCCTCGGGGACAGATCCCTTCTCTGGAAACACCATATATTTT

d_gene: TRBD1
abundance: NA
j_gene: TRBJ1-4
v_gene: TRBV15
CDR3aa: CATRIGQGVEKLFF
CDR3nt: TGTGCCACCCGGATAGGACAGGGGGTTGAAAAACTGTTTTTT

d_gene: TRBD2
abundance: few
j_gene: TRBJ2-1
v_gene: TRBV4-1
CDR3aa: CASSLQDLIQRGVEQFF
CDR3nt: TGCGCCAGCAGCCTCCAGGACTTGATCCAGCGGGGGGTTGAGCAGTTCTTC

d_gene: NA
abundance: NA
j_gene: TRBJ1-4
v_gene: TRBV21-1
CDR3aa: CASSKYHGGREKLFF
CDR3nt: TGTGCCAGCAGCAAATACCACGGGGGGCGGGAAAAACTGTTTTTT

d_gene: TRBD1
abundance: NA
j_gene: TRBJ2-5
v_gene: TRBV15
CDR3aa: CATSRTGQGMRETQYF
CDR3nt: TGTGCCACCAGCAGAACCGGACAGGGGATGCGAGAGACCCAGTACTTC

d_gene: TRBD2
abundance: NA
j_gene: TRBJ2-1
v_gene: TRBV9
CDR3aa: CASSSLAGARDEQFF
CDR3nt: TGTGCCAGCAGCTCACTAGCGGGGGCCCGCGATGAGCAGTTCTTC

d_gene: TRBD1
abundance: NA
j_gene: TRBJ1-1
v_gene: TRBV6-1
CDR3aa: CASSFGQGFTEAFF
CDR3nt: TGTGCCAGCAGTTTCGGACAGGGGTTCACTGAAGCTTTCTTT

d_gene: NA
abundance: NA
j_gene: TRBJ1-2
v_gene: TRBV4-3
CDR3aa: CASSPGDGLAYGYTF
CDR3nt: TGCGCCAGCAGCCCAGGGGACGGATTAGCCTATGGCTACACCTTC

d_gene: TRBD1
abundance: NA
j_gene: TRBJ2-2
v_gene: TRBV19
CDR3aa: CASRGQGNTGELFF
CDR3nt: TGTGCCAGTAGGGGACAGGGGAACACCGGGGAGCTGTTTTTT

d_gene: NA
abundance: NA
j_gene: TRBJ1-5
v_gene: TRBV7-9
CDR3aa: CASSLEGQNSNQPQHF
CDR3nt: TGTGCCAGCAGCTTAGAGGGGCAGAATAGCAATCAGCCCCAGCATTTT

d_gene: TRBD1
abundance: NA
j_gene: TRBJ2-3
v_gene: TRBV7-9
CDR3aa: CASSSNDGQGSQDTQYF
CDR3nt: TGTGCCAGCAGCTCTAACGACGGACAGGGGTCTCAAGATACGCAGTATTTT

d_gene: NA
abundance: NA
j_gene: TRBJ2-5
v_gene: TRBV9
CDR3aa: CASSVSGLQETQYF
CDR3nt: TGTGCCAGCAGCGTTAGCGGCCTCCAAGAGACCCAGTACTTC

d_gene: NA
abundance: NA
j_gene: TRBJ2-7
v_gene: TRBV28
CDR3aa: CASSPEALHEQYF
CDR3nt: TGTGCCAGCAGTCCTGAAGCCCTCCACGAGCAGTACTTC

d_gene: TRBD1
abundance: NA
j_gene: TRBJ1-1
v_gene: TRBV27
CDR3aa: CASRLDRGSAEAFF
CDR3nt: TGTGCCAGCAGACTGGACAGGGGGAGTGCTGAAGCTTTCTTT

d_gene: TRBD1
abundance: NA
j_gene: TRBJ2-1
v_gene: TRBV7-3
CDR3aa: CASSPGQGSGQFF
CDR3nt: TGTGCCAGCAGCCCCGGACAGGGCAGTGGGCAGTTCTTC